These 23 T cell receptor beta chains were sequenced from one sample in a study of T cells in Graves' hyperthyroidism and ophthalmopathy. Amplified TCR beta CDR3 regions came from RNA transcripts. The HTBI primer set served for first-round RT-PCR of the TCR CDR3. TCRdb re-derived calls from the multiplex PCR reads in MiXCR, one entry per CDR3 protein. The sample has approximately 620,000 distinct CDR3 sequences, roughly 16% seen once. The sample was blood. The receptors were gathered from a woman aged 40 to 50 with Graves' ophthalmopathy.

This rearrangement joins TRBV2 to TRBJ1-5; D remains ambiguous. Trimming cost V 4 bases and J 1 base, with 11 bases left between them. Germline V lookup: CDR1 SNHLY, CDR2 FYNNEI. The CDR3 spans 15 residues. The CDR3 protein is CASSGLGVSNQPQHF. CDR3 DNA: TGTGCCAGCAGTGGGTTAGGTGTGAGCAATCAGCCCCAGCATTTT. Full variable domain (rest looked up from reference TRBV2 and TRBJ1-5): EPEVTQTPSHQVTQMGQEVILRCVPISNHLYFYWYRQILGQKVEFLVSFYNNEISEKSEIFDDQFSVERPDGSNFTLKIRSTKLEDSAMYFCASSGLGVSNQPQHFGDGTRLSIL.

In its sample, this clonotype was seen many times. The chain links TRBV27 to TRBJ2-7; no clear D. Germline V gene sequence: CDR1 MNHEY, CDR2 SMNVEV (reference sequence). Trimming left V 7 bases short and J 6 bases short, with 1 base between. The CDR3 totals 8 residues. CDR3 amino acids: CASTEQYF. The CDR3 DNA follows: TGTGCCAGCACCGAGCAGTACTTC.

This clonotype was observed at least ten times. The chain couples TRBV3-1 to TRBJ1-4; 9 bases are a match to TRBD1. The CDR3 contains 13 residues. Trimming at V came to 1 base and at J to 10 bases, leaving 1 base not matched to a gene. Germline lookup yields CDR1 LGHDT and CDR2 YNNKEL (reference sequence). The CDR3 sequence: CASSQGTGVKLFF. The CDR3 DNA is TGTGCCAGCAGCCAAGGGACAGGGGTAAAACTGTTTTTT. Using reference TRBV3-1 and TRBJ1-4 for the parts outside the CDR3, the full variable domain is DTAVSQTPKYLVTQMGNDKSIKCEQNLGHDTMYWYKQDSKKFLKIMFSYNNKELIINETVPNRFSPKSPDKAHLNLHINSLELGDSAVYFCASSQGTGVKLFFGSGTQLSVL.

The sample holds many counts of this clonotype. CDR3 region: CASSFRDNYGYTF. CDR3 coding DNA: TGTGCCAGCAGTTTTCGGGACAACTATGGCTACACCTTC. V gene TRBV12-3 or TRBV12-4 combines with J gene TRBJ1-2; the D gene is possibly TRBD1 (5 bases). V was trimmed by 3 bases and J by 2 bases, leaving 7 bases between them. This CDR3 has 13 residues.

DNA of the CDR3: TGCAGTGCTCTTAAAGGACAGCACAATCAGCCCCAGCATTTT. It yields the protein CSALKGQHNQPQHF. The rearrangement joins TRBV20-1 to TRBJ1-5; D might be TRBD1 (6 bases). The ends were cut back, 5 bases at V and 3 bases at J, with 14 bases in the middle. The germline CDR1 and CDR2 sequences are DFQATT and SNEGSKA (reference sequence). This CDR3 is built from 14 residues.

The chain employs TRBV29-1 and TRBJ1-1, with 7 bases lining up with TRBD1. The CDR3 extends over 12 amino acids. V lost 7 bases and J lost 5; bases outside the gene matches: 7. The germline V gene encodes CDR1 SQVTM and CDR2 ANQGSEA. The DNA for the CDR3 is TGCAGCGCCCAGACAGGGCGAACTGAAGCTTTCTTT. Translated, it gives CSAQTGRTEAFF.

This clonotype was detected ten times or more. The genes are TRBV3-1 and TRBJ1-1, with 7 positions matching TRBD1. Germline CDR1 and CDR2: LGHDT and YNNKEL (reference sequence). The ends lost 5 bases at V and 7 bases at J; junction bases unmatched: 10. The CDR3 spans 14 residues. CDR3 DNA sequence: TGTGCCAGCAGCGACAGGGTGGGGTTCGGTGAAGCTTTCTTT. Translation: CASSDRVGFGEAFF.

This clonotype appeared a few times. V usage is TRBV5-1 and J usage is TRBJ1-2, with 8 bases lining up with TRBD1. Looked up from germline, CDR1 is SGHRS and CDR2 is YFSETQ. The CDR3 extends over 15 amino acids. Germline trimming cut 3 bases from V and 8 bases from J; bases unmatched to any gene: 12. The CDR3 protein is CASSSSDRGTEGYTF. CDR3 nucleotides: TGCGCCAGCAGCTCCTCCGACAGGGGTACGGAGGGCTACACCTTC.

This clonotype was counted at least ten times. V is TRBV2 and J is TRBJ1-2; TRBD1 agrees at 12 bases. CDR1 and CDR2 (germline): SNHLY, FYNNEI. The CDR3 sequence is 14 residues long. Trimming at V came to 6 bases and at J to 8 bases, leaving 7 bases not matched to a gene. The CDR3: CASSGTGGGWGYTF. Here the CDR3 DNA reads TGTGCCAGCAGCGGGACAGGGGGCGGTTGGGGCTACACCTTC.

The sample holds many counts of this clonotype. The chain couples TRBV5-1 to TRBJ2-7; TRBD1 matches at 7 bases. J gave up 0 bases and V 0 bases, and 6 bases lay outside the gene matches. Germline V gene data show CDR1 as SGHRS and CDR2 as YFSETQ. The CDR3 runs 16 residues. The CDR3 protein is CASSLERTGSSYEQYF. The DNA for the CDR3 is TGCGCCAGCAGCTTGGAAAGGACAGGAAGCTCCTACGAGCAGTACTTC.

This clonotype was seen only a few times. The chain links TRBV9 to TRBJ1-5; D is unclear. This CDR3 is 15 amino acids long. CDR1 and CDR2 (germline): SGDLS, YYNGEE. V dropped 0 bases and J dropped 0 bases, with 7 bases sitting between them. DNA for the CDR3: TGTGCCAGCAGCGTAGCTCCGGGTAGCAATCAGCCCCAGCATTTT. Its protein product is CASSVAPGSNQPQHF. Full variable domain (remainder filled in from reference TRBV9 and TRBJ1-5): DSGVTQTPKHLITATGQRVTLRCSPRSGDLSVYWYQQSLDQGLQFLIQYYNGEERAKGNILERFSAQQFPDLHSELNLSSLELGDSALYFCASSVAPGSNQPQHFGDGTRLSIL.

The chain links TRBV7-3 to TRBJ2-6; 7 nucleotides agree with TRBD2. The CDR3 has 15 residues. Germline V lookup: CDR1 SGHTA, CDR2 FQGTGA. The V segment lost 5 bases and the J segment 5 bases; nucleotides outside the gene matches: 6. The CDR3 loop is CASSIDGGWANVLTF. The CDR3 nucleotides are TGTGCCAGCAGCATCGACGGGGGGTGGGCCAACGTCCTGACTTTC. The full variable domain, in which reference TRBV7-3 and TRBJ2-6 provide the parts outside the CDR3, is GAGVSQTPSNKVTEKGKYVELRCDPISGHTALYWYRQSLGQGPEFLIYFQGTGAADDSGLPNDRFFAVRPEGSVSTLKIQRTERGDSAVYLCASSIDGGWANVLTFGAGSRLTVL.

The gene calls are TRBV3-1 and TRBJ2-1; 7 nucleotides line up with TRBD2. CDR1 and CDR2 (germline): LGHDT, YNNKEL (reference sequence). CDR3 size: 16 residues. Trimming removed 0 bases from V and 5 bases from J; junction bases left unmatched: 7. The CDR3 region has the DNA TGTGCCAGCAGCCAAGAGAACGAGCGGGGTCACAATGAGCAGTTCTTC. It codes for CASSQENERGHNEQFF.

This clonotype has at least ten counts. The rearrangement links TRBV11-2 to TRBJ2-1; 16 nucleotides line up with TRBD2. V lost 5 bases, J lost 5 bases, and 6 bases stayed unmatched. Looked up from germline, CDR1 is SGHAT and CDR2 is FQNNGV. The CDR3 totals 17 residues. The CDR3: CASSPGLAGGPNNEQFF. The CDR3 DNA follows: TGTGCCAGCAGCCCGGGACTAGCGGGAGGGCCGAACAATGAGCAGTTCTTC.

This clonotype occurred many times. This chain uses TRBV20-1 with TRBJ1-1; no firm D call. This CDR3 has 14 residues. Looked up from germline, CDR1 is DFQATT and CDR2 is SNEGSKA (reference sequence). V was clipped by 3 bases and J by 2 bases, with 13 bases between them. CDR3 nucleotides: TGCAGTGCTAGGGGGTTGAGGGAAAACACTGAAGCTTTCTTT. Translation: CSARGLRENTEAFF.

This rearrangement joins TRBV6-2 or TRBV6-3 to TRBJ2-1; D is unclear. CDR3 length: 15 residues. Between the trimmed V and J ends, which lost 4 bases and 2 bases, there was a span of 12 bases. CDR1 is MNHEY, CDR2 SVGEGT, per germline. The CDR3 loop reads CASSSAERAYNEQFF. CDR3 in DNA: TGTGCCAGCAGTTCTGCTGAGAGAGCCTACAATGAGCAGTTCTTC.

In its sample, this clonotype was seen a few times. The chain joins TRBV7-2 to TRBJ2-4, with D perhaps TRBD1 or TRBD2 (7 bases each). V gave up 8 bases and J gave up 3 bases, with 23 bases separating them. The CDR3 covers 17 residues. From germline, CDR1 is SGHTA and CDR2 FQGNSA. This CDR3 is CASGGGVRGNGKNIQYF. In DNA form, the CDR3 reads TGTGCCAGCGGGGGGGGGGTCAGGGGGAATGGCAAAAACATTCAGTACTTC.

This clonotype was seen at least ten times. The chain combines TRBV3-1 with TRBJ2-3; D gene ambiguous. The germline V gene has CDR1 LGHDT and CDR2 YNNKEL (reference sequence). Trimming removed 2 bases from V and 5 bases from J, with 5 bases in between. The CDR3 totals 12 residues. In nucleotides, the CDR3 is TGTGCCAGCAGCCAATTTGGAGATACGCAGTATTTT. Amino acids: CASSQFGDTQYF.

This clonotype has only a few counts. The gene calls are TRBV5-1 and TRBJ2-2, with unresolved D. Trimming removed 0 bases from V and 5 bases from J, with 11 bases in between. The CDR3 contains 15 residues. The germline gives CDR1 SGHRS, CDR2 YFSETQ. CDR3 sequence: CASSLVTTVTGELFF. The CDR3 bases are TGCGCCAGCAGCTTGGTTACCACGGTAACCGGGGAGCTGTTTTTT. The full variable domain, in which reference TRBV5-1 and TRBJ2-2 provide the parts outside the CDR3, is KAGVTQTPRYLIKTRGQQVTLSCSPISGHRSVSWYQQTPGQGLQFLFEYFSETQRNKGNFPGRFSGRQFSNSRSEMNVSTLELGDSALYLCASSLVTTVTGELFFGEGSRLTVL.

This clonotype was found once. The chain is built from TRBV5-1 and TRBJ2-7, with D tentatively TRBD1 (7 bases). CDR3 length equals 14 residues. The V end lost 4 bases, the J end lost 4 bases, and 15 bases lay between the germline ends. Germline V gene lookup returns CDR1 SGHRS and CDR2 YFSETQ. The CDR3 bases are TGCGCCAGCAGCCCGGGGGACAGCTTATACGAGCAGTACTTC. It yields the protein CASSPGDSLYEQYF.

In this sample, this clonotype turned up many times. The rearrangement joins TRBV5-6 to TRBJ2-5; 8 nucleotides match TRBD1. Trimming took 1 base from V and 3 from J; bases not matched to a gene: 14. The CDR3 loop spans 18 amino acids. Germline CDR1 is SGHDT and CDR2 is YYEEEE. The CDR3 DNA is TGTGCCAGCAGCTTGAGACAGGGCCATTGGACAGGGAAAGAGACCCAGTACTTC. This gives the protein CASSLRQGHWTGKETQYF.

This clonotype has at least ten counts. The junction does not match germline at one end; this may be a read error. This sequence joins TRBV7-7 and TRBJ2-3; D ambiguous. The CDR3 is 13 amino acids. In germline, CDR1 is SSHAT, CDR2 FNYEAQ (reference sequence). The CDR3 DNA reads TGTGCTAGCAGCTTAGCAGAAGCAGATACGCAGTATTTT. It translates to CASSLAEADTQYF.

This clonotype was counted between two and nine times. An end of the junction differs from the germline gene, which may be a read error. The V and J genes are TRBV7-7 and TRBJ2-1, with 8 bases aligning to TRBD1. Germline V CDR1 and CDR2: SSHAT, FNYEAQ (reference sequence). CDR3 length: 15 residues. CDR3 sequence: CASSLRQGAMNEQFF. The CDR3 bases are TGTGCTAGCAGCTTAAGGCAGGGGGCGATGAATGAGCAGTTCTTC.